The clone carrying this TCR beta chain was recorded a few times. Its antigen is not known. TCRdb reprocessed the 5' RACE reads with MiXCR, giving one entry per CDR3 protein. The sample yields 390,000 or so distinct CDR3 sequences, about 20% seen once. Deletions cut 4 bases from V and 8 bases from J, with 14 bases between. The length of the CDR3 is 13 residues. This sample was included in a study of CD8 T cells in ankylosing spondylitis. Whole-study results and caveats: Enrichment of disease-linked clones was reportedly significant in matched ankylosing spondylitis synovial fluid. Characteristic, it appeared, of ankylosing spondylitis blood was a TCR beta motif of eight highly homologous variants.

This TCR came from a male donor with ankylosing spondylitis. The specimen was blood, either unsorted or a sorted T cell fraction (not recorded which). V and J are TRBV12-3 or TRBV12-4 and TRBJ1-2; no clear D. This CDR3 reads CASSSSEGRGYTF. The CDR3 bases are TGTGCCAGCAGTTCCTCAGAGGGAAGAGGCTACACCTTC.